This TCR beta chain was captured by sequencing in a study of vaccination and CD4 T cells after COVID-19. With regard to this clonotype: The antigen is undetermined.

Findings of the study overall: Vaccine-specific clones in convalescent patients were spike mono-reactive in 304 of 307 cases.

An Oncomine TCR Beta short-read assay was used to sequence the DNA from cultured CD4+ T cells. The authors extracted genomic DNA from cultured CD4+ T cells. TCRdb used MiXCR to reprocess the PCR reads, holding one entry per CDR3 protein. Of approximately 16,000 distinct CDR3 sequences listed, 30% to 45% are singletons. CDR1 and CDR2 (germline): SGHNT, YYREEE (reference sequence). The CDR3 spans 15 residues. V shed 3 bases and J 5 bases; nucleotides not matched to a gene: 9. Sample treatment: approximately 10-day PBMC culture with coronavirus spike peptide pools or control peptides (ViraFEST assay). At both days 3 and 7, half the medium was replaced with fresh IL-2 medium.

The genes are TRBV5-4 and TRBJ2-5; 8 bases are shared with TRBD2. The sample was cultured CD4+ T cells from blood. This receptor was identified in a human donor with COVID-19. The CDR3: CASSSLPTSAETQYF. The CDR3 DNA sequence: TGTGCCAGCAGCTCGCTCCCGACTAGCGCGGAGACCCAGTACTTC.